The sequence of this TCR beta chain was determined in a study of human T cells and chemical hapten exposure. Notes on the study in general: Alopecia in all donors means immunity may differ from healthy individuals. Controls formed significantly fewer large CDR3 similarity clusters than expanded TCRs did.

Specified time point: patch test 1, 2 weeks after DPC sensitization. Treatment noted: therapeutic diphenylcyclopropenone sensitization with weekly scalp DPC. Whole blood, unfractionated, served as the material for total RNA extraction. Regarding this clonotype: Its specificity is not known.

Library preparation tagged each individual cDNA molecule with a unique molecular identifier. From the RACE reads, TCRdb called clonotypes with MiXCR, one entry per CDR3 protein. This table has 40,000 to 50,000 distinct CDR3 sequences, over 3.5% appearing once. Germline V gene lookup returns CDR1 SGDLS and CDR2 YYNGEE. CDR3 size: 16 residues. V lost 3 bases and J lost 2; bases outside the gene matches: 11. The rearrangement joins TRBV9 to TRBJ2-7, with TRBD2 matching over 7 bases. Sequencing was performed on whole blood, taken in connection with sensitization to the hapten diphenylcyclopropenone (DPC). This TCR came from a man aged 45-65 years with alopecia areata. Some clones in this sample may be carry-over from other donors' samples. The CDR3 loop is CASSAASGRPTYEQYF. Here the CDR3 DNA reads TGTGCCAGCAGCGCCGCTAGCGGACGCCCGACCTACGAGCAGTACTTC.